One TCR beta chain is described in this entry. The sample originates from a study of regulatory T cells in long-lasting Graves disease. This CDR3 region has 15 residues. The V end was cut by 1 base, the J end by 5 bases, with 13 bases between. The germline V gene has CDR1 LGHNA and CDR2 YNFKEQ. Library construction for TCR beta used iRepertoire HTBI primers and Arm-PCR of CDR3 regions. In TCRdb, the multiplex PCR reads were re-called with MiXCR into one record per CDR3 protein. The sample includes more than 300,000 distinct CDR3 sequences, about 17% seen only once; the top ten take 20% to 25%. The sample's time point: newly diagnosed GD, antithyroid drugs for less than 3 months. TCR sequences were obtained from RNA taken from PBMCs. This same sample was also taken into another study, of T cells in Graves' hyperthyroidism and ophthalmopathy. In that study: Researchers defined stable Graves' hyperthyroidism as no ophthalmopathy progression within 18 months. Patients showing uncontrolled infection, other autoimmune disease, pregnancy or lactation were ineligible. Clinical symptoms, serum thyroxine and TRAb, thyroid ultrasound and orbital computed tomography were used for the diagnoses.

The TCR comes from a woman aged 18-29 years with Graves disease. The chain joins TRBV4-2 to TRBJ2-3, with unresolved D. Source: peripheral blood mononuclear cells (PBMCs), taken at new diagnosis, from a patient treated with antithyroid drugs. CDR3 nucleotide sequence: TGTGCCAGCAGCCAAGTATCGACCTGGGGAGATACGCAGTATTTT. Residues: CASSQVSTWGDTQYF.